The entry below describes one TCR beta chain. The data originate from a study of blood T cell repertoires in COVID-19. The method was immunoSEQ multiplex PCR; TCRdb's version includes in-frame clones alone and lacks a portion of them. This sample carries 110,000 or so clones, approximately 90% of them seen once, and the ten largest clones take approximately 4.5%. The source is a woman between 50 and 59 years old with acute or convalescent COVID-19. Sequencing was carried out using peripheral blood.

The CDR3 DNA sequence: TGTGCCAGCAGCTATAGAGTCCCTGACAGGGCTAGGGGCTACACCTTC. Its protein is CASSYRVPDRARGYTF. The chain carries TRBV7-8 and TRBJ1-2; 7 bases are a match to TRBD1. Germline loops: CDR1 SGHVS, CDR2 FQNEAQ. The V segment lost 4 bases and the J segment 8 bases; nucleotides outside the gene matches: 16. The CDR3 sequence is 16 residues long.